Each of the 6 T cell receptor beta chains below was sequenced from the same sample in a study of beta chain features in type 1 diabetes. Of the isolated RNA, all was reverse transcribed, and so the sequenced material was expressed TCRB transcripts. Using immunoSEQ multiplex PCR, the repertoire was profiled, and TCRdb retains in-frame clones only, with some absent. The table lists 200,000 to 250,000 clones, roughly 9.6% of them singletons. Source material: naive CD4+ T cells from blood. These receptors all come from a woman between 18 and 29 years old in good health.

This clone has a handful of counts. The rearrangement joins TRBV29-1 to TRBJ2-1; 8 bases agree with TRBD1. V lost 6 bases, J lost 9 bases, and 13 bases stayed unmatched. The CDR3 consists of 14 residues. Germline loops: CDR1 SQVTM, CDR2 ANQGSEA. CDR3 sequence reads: CSVGAGTGQGEQFF. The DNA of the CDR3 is TGCAGCGTGGGAGCCGGGACAGGTCAGGGTGAGCAGTTCTTC.

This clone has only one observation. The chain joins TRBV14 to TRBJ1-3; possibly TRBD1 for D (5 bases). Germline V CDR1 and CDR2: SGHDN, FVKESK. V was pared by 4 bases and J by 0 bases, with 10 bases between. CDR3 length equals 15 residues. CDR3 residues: CASSPSGYSGNTIYF. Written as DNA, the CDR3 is TGTGCCAGCAGCCCTTCAGGGTACTCTGGAAACACCATATATTTT.

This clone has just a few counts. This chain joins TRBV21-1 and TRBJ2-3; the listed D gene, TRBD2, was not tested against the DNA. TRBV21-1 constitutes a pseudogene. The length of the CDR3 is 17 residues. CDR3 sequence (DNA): TGTGCCAGCAGCAACGGAGGACCTAGCTGTTGCACAGATACGCAGTATTTT. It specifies CASSNGGPSCCTDTQYF.

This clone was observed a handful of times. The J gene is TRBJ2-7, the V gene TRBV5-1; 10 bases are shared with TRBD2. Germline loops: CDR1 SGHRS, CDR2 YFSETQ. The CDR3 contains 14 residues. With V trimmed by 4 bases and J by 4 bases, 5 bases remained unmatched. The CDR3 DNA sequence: TGCGCCAGCAGCACCTGGACTAGCGGATACGAGCAGTACTTC. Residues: CASSTWTSGYEQYF.

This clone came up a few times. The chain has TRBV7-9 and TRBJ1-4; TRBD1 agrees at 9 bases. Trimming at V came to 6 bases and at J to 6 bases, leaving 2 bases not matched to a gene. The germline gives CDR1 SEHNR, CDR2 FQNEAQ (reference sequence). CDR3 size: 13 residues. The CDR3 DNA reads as TGTGCCAGCAGGTGGACAGGGGATGAAAAACTGTTTTTT. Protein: CASRWTGDEKLFF.

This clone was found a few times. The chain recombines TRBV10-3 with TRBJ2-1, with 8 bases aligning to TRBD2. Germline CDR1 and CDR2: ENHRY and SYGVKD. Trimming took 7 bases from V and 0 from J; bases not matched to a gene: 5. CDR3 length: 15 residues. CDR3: CAIMRAGDSYNEQFF. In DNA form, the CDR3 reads TGTGCCATCATGCGAGCGGGAGACTCCTACAATGAGCAGTTCTTC.